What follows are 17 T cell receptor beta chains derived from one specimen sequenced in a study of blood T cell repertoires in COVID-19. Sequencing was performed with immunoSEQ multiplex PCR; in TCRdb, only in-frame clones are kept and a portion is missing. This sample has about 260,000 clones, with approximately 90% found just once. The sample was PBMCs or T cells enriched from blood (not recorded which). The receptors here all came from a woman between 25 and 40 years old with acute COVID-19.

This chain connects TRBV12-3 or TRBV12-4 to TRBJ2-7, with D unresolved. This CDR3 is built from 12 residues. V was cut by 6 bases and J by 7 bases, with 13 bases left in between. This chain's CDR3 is CASSPYFEEQYF. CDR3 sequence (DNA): TGTGCCAGCAGCCCTTATTTCGAGGAGCAGTACTTC.

CDR3 sequence reads: CASSLFSYPNTEAFF. CDR3 in DNA: TGTGCCAGCAGTTTATTCAGTTATCCGAACACTGAAGCTTTCTTT. This chain links TRBV28 with TRBJ1-1, with D unresolved. CDR1 is MDHEN, CDR2 SYDVKM, per germline. Trimming removed 1 base at V and 1 base at J, with 10 bases between. This CDR3 region has 15 residues.

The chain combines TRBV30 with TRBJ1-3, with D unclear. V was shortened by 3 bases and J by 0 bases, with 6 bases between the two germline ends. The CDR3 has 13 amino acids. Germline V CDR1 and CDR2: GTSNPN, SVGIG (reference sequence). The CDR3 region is CAWRGGSGNTIYF. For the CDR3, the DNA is TGTGCCTGGAGGGGAGGCTCTGGAAACACCATATATTTT.

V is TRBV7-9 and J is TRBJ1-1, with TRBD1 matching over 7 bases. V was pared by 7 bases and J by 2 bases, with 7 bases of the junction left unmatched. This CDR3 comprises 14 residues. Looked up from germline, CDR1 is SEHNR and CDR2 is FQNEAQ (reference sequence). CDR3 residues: CASTETGPNTEAFF. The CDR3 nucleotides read TGTGCCAGCACCGAGACAGGGCCTAACACTGAAGCTTTCTTT.

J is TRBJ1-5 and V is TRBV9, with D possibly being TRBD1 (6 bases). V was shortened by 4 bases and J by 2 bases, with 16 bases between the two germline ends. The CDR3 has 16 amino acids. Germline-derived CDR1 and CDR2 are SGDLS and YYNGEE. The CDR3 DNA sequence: TGTGCCAGCAGCCCAGGGCAAGGGGGGGGCAATCAGCCCCAGCATTTT. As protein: CASSPGQGGGNQPQHF.

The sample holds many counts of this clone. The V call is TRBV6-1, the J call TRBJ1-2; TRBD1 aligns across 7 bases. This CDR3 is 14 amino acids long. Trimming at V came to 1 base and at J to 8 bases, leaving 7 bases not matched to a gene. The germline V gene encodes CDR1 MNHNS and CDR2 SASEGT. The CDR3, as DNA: TGTGCCAGCAGTGAAGAGGCAGGGGGATCCGGCTACACCTTC. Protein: CASSEEAGGSGYTF.

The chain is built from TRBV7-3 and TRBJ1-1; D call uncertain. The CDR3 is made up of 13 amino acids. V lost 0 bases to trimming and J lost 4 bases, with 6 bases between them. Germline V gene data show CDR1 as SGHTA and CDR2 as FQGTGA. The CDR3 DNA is TGTGCCAGCAGCTTAACAGAGGGCACTGAAGCTTTCTTT. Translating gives CASSLTEGTEAFF.

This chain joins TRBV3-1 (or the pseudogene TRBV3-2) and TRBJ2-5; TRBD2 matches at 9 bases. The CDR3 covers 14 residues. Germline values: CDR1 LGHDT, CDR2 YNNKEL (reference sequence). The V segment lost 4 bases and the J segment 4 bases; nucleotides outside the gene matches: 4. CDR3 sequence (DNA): TGTGCCAGCAGCCCTAGCGGGAACCCAGAGACCCAGTACTTC. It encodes CASSPSGNPETQYF.

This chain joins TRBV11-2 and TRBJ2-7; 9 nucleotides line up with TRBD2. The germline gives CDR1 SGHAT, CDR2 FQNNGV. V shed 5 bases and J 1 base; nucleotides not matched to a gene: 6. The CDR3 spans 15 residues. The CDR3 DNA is TGTGCCAGCAGCCCTCTGCGGGAGGGATCCTACGAGCAGTACTTC. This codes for CASSPLREGSYEQYF.

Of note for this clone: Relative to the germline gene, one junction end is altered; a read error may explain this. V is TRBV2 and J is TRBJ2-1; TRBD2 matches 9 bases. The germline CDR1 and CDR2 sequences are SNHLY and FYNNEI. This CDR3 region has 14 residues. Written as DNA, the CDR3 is TGTGCCAGCAGTTCGACTAGCGGATACAGTGAGCAGTTCTTC. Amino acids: CASSSTSGYSEQFF.

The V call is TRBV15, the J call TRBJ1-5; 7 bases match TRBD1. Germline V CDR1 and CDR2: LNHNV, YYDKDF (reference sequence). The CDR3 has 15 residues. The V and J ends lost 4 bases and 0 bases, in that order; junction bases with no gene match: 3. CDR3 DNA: TGTGCCACCAGCATCGGGACAGATAGCAATCAGCCCCAGCATTTT. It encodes CATSIGTDSNQPQHF.

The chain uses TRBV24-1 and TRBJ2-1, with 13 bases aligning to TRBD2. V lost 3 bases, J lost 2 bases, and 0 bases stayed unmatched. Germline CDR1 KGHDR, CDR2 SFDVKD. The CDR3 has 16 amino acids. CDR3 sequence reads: CATSDGLAGAYNEQFF. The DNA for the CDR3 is TGTGCCACCAGTGATGGACTAGCGGGAGCCTACAATGAGCAGTTCTTC.

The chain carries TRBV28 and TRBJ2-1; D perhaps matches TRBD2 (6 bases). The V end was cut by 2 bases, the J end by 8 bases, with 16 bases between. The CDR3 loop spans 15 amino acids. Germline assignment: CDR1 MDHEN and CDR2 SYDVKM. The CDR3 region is CASSLGFGSSDEQFF. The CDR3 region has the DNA TGTGCCAGCAGTTTAGGCTTCGGGAGTAGCGATGAGCAGTTCTTC.

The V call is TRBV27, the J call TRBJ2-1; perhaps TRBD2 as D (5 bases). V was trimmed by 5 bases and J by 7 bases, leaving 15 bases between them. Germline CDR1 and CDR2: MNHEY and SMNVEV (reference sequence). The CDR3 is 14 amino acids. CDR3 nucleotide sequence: TGTGCCAGCAGTCCTCTACTAGAGGGAAATGAGCAGTTCTTC. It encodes CASSPLLEGNEQFF.

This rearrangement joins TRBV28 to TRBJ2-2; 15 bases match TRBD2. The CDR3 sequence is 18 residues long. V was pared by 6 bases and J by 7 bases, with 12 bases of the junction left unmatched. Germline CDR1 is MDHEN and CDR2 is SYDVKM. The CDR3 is CASSSEGLAGGIIGELFF. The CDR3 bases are TGTGCCAGCAGCTCGGAGGGACTAGCGGGAGGAATAATCGGGGAGCTGTTTTTT.

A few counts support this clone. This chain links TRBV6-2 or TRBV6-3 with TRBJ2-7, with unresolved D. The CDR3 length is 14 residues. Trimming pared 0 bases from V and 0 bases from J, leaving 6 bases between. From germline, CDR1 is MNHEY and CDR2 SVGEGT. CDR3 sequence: CASSYSTNSYEQYF. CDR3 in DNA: TGTGCCAGCAGTTACTCTACTAACTCCTACGAGCAGTACTTC.

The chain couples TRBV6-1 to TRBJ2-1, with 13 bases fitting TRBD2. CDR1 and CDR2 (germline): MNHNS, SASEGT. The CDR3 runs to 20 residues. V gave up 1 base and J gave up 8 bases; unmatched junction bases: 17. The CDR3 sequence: CASSEGGLAGNYGLHDEQFF. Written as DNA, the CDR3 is TGTGCCAGCAGTGAAGGGGGACTAGCGGGAAATTATGGGTTACACGATGAGCAGTTCTTC.